This T cell receptor (beta chain) was found in a study of vaccination effects on CD4 cells after COVID-19. The data were produced by immunoSEQ multiplex PCR, yet TCRdb's version contains in-frame clones alone and is incomplete. The table records 65,000 to 95,000 clones, under 85% of them present only once. Before any sequencing was done, the ViraFEST assay used viral peptide pools to expand antigen-specific CD4+ T cells. Following culture for around 9 days, CD4+ T cells were isolated. Everyone in the study got two shots of either the BNT162b2 or mRNA-1273 vaccine. Germline V lookup: CDR1 SGHTA, CDR2 FQGNSA. V shed 1 base and J shed 8 bases, with 11 bases lying between them. The CDR3 is 13 residues long. This clone was detected once. The antigen is not known.

The receptor was isolated from a human donor who received a COVID-19 vaccine. The material sequenced was CD4+ T cells from PBMCs cultured with HCoV-OC43 spike peptides, taken after COVID-19 vaccination. Noted subset: HCoV-OC43 spike overlapping peptide pool stimulation. The chain employs TRBV7-2 and TRBJ1-2; D uncertain. The CDR3 coding sequence is TGTGCCAGCAGCTTAGGGAACACCGGGGGCTACACCTTC. Encoded protein: CASSLGNTGGYTF. The variable domain in full, completed from reference TRBV7-2 and TRBJ1-2, reads GAGVSQSPSNKVTEKGKDVELRCDPISGHTALYWYRQSLGQGLEFLIYFQGNSAPDKSGLPSDRFSAERTGGSVSTLTIQRTQQEDSAVYLCASSLGNTGGYTFGSGTRLTVV.